The present TCR beta chain was sequenced within a study of shared clonotypes between healthy human individuals. Across the study: Per donor, three plates held CD4 naive cells, three held CD4 memory, two held CD8 naive and one held CD8 memory.

Whole-study results and caveats: It was expected that sequencing depth would affect clonotype sharing among donors.

Those who donated, Caucasian adults without exception, all lived in Nashville, Tennessee. On this clone itself: The antigen remains unidentified.

Original methodology: ImmunoSEQ junction-only sequences lacked quality scores, so their filtering differed. Assay: immunoSEQ multiplex PCR; the TCRdb copy retains only in-frame clones and omits some. From that table come the V and J calls and clone size; the DNA was used to work out D and trimming. The sample has over a million clones; roughly 98.5% are singletons. The receptor's source is a man under 40 in good health. Sequencing was carried out using naive CD4+ T cells sorted from blood. The subset here: CD45RA+ positively selected.

CDR3 residues: CSALRTDTQYF. As DNA, the CDR3 is TGCAGTGCTCTAAGGACAGATACGCAGTATTTT. The V gene is TRBV20-1, the J gene TRBJ2-3; D unclear. Deletions cut 5 bases from V and 3 bases from J, with 6 bases between. Germline V gene sequence: CDR1 DFQATT, CDR2 SNEGSKA (reference sequence). The CDR3 contains 11 residues.